This section outlines one T cell receptor (beta chain) sequence together with its context. The data stem from a study of blood T cell repertoires in COVID-19. Study summary: Researchers got acute and convalescent COVID-19 samples from the United States, Italy and Spain. PBMCs, B-cell-depleted T cells, or T cells were the source of the cDNA or gDNA that made up the material.

The CDR3 is 14 residues long. CDR1 and CDR2 (germline): SGHNT, YENEEA. Trimming took 5 bases from V and 4 from J, leaving 14 bases between them. Per the authors' pipeline: Amplified reference gene primers provided the basis for estimating nucleated cell counts. This table comes from immunoSEQ multiplex PCR, and its TCRdb copy is limited to in-frame clones, with some not included. V and J calls and clone size follow that table, whereas D and trimming were derived from the DNA. The sample lists 100,000 to 150,000 clones, about four fifths occurring once. Input material: peripheral blood. This sequence was found in a man in his forties with active or convalescent COVID-19. The genes are TRBV11-3 and TRBJ1-1; a weak D match, TRBD1 (6 bases). The CDR3 region has the DNA TGTGCCAGCAGCCCCCGTGGGGGCCCCACTGAAGCTTTCTTT. The encoded protein is CASSPRGGPTEAFF. Complete variable domain (other parts from reference TRBV11-3 and TRBJ1-1): EAGVVQSPRYKIIEKKQPVAFWCNPISGHNTLYWYLQNLGQGPELLIRYENEEAVDDSQLPKDRFSAERLKGVDSTLKIQPAELGDSAVYLCASSPRGGPTEAFFGQGTRLTVV.